This TCR beta chain was identified during a study of persistence of HIV-infected CD4 T cells (dated by TCRdb to the early 2020s). General notes on the study: The median time participants had been on suppressive ART was 7 to 8 years. Peripheral blood samples of up to roughly 180 mL were collected at multiple time points, except for two participants, who underwent leukapheresis at a single time point. TCRbeta sequencing assessed the clonality of all cells in each sorted population, while proviral sequencing assessed the clonality of infected cells. The TCR cluster analysis across participants included 8 participants for CMV and 6 or 7 participants for Gag. CMV- and HIV-1 Gag-responding CD4+ T cells were isolated from ART-treated individuals so that antigen-driven clonal expansion of HIV-1-infected cells could be examined.

V sheds 1 base and J sheds 0 bases, leaving 4 bases between their ends. As encoded in the germline V gene, CDR1 is SGHVS while CDR2 is FQNEAQ. The CDR3 numbers 14 residues from cysteine through phenylalanine. Left in the record is the CDR3 DNA by itself, 42 bases read in frame from the first base. Worth noting for this clone: The clone's antigen remains unknown. There are no base qualities to consult, and no much larger clone falls within one base. Other nucleotide sequences from this sample produce the same CDR3.

The immunoSEQ hsTCRB assay version 4 in survey mode was used to sequence TCRbeta repertoires from genomic DNA. For TCRbeta sequencing, genomic DNA was diluted to around 10 ng/uL, and up to about 1 ug was used per sample. Regarding the original processing steps: TCRbeta data were analyzed in ImmunoSeq Analyzer 3.0, with diversity computed on productive nucleotide rearrangements. Using the Immunarch R package, the improved Chao index served to estimate lower-bound TCR diversity and the Gini coefficient served to estimate clonality. Different nucleotide rearrangements encoding the same CDR3beta amino acid sequence were counted as distinct clonotypes. TCRbeta sequences significantly enriched in antigen-responding cells relative to anti-CD3/anti-CD28-activated cells were identified by differential abundance analysis. GLIPH2 grouped TCRs by predicted peptide-MHC specificity, both within each participant and across combined participant data sets. In TCRdb, the immuneACCESS table is reduced to in-frame sequences with V and J assigned. These tables do not hold every clone; where another copy was compared, an unresolved V gene accounts for under half, and the others remain unexplained. D and trimming were read from the DNA, whereas the V and J calls and clone size are those reported in that table. The sample contains 15,000 to 20,000 clones, about two thirds of them found a single time. The ten largest clonotypes hold 7% to 10% of the sample.

The treatment or condition label, as the study defines it: suppressive antiretroviral therapy. Lysates of CMV-infected fibroblasts were used at around 10 ug/mL for cell stimulation. CD4+ T cells that responded were sorted based on upregulation of both CD40 ligand and CD69. Participants were HIV-1-infected adults who started suppressive ART during chronic infection. For at least 4 years, participants had undetectable plasma HIV-1 RNA, below 50 copies/mL. To be included, a participant needed positive CMV serology and a CD4+ T cell count above 400 cells/uL. Before stimulation, PBMCs were isolated using density centrifugation and then depleted of CD8+ T cells. Stimulation of CD8-depleted PBMCs was carried out for 15 to 20 hours with anti-CD28/CD49d costimulation, CD40-blocking antibody and enfuvirtide, to prevent new infections. Cell sorting was done on a Beckman Coulter MoFlo Legacy or XDP sorter, and dead cells were excluded with propidium iodide. Genomic DNA was extracted with the QIAamp DNA Mini Kit for samples above one million cells, otherwise with the Quick-DNA Microprep Kit.

Findings and caveats that apply to the study as a whole: Significantly lower TCRbeta richness was observed in CMV- and Gag-responding cells than in anti-CD3/anti-CD28-responding cells, and higher oligoclonality was observed in CMV-responding cells than in CD3/CD28-stimulated and Gag-responding cells. Antigen-responding cells were enriched for expanded CDR3beta sequences that were degenerate, which suggests that CD4+ responses to CMV and Gag underwent convergent selection. TCR oligoclonality correlated with proviral oligoclonality within the same sorted populations. Only a small number of individuals took part in the study, and the range of antigens tested was limited. Restriction of bulk TCR analyses to the rare CMV-responding cells that actually carried HIV-1 proviruses was not possible.

This TCR derives from an adult woman with HIV who was CMV-seropositive. The sequencing here drew on CD4+ T cells sorted from PBMCs after approximately 20-hour stimulation, taken from a patient who received antiretroviral therapy. The cell subset or site label, as the study defines it: CD40L+CD69+ CD4 T cells responding to CMV lysate. Here the chain combines TRBV7-8 and TRBJ2-4; no confident D gene assignment can be made. CDR3 sequence: CASSLDLAKNIQYF. The DNA sequence is as follows: TGTGCCAGCAGCTTAGATCTAGCCAAAAACATTCAGTACTTC.